This T cell receptor beta chain is drawn from a study of response to subunit inactivated influenza vaccine. Study results and limitations: The authors put forward the suggestion that each seasonal influenza vaccination may bring in only a limited number of new T cells.

TCRdb reprocessed the RT-PCR reads with MiXCR, giving one entry per CDR3 protein. Of hundreds of thousands of distinct CDR3 sequences listed, about an eighth are singletons. This clonotype came up a few times. The antigen is not known. This CDR3 region has 12 residues. The V end lost 4 bases, the J end lost 6 bases, and 13 bases lay between the germline ends. Germline V gene lookup returns CDR1 SQVTM and CDR2 ANQGSEA. The chain joins TRBV29-1 to TRBJ2-7, with D perhaps matching TRBD1 (5 bases). Material: PBMCs from blood, obtained on the day of vaccination. The clonotype originates from a man in his fifties who received an inactivated influenza vaccine. CDR3 in DNA: TGCAGCGTTGCCCGGCAGGGCGGCGAGCAGTACTTC. Translated, it gives CSVARQGGEQYF.